The present T cell receptor (beta chain) was sequenced within a study of T cells in Graves' hyperthyroidism and ophthalmopathy. General observations from the study: Median prediction lead before ophthalmopathy onset was 6 to 8 months with the model.

Amplified TCR beta CDR3 regions derived from RNA transcripts. The HTBI set primed first-round TCR CDR3 RT-PCR. A single record per CDR3 protein comes from TCRdb applying MiXCR to the multiplex PCR reads. The profile shows around 400,000 distinct CDR3 sequences, roughly 13% of them singletons. Germline V gives CDR1 SQVTM, CDR2 ANQGSEA. Trimming removed 7 bases at V and 2 bases at J, with 12 bases between. This CDR3 region has 13 residues. This clonotype was seen many times. What it binds is not known. Material: blood. The rearrangement links TRBV29-1 to TRBJ1-5; no clear D gene. This sequence originates from a woman aged 18-29 years with Graves' hyperthyroidism. The CDR3 DNA is TGCAGCGGGAGCTCTGGAGGCAATCAGCCCCAGCATTTT. Its protein product is CSGSSGGNQPQHF.